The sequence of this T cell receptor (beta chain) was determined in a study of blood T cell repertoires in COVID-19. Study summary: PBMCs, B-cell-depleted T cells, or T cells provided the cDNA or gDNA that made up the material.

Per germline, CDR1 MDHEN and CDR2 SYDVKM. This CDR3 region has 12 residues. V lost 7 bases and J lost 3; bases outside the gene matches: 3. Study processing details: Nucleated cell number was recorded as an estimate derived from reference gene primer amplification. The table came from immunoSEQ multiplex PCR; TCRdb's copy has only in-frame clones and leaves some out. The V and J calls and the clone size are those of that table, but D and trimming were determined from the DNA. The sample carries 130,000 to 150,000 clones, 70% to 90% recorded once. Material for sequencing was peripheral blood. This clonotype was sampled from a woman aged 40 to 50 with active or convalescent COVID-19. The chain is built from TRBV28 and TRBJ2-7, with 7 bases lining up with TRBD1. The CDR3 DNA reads TGTGCCAGCAACAGGGGTGGCTACGAGCAGTACTTC. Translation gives CASNRGGYEQYF.